Listed below are T cell receptor beta chains from one sample, sequenced in a study of cytomegalovirus exposure and HLA in healthy donors. Clones were sequenced by immunoSEQ multiplex PCR, and TCRdb holds only the in-frame ones, with some missing. The sample comprises more than 110,000 clones, more than 75% of which are singletons, and approximately 3% rests with the top ten. Sequenced: PBMCs. Receptors originate from a female donor in good health and CMV-seronegative. Both conserved end residues are part of each CDR3. D genes are given only for firm matches. Clone size is not always given. Where it is, it says once, few, many or a class for expanded clones.

d_gene,j_gene,v_gene,abundance,CDR3aa,CDR3nt
.,TRBJ1-3,TRBV5-1,few,CASSLVGGSGNTIYF,TGCGCCAGCAGCTTGGTAGGGGGCTCTGGAAACACCATATATTTT
TRBD1,TRBJ1-1,TRBV5-1,.,CASSPLQGAKTEAFF,TGCGCCAGCAGCCCATTACAGGGGGCGAAGACTGAAGCTTTCTTT
.,TRBJ1-4,TRBV27,.,CASRPAGGGGREKLFF,TGTGCCAGCAGGCCCGCCGGTGGAGGAGGTCGGGAAAAACTGTTTTTT
.,TRBJ2-7,TRBV15,.,CATSTGGGFHEQYF,TGTGCCACCAGCACGGGCGGGGGCTTCCACGAGCAGTACTTC
.,TRBJ2-4,TRBV2,few,CASRENRVGRSENIQYF,TGTGCCAGCAGGGAAAACAGGGTCGGGCGCTCGGAAAACATTCAGTACTTC
.,TRBJ2-7,TRBV7-9,.,CSSSSTGNGEQYF,TGTTCCAGCAGCTCGACGGGGAACGGCGAGCAGTACTTC
.,TRBJ2-3,TRBV7-2,.,CASSLVSRGDTQYF,TGTGCCAGCAGCTTAGTGTCCCGCGGAGATACGCAGTATTTT
.,TRBJ1-2,TRBV6-5,.,CASSYKRGLYGYTF,TGTGCCAGTAGTTACAAAAGAGGCCTCTATGGCTACACCTTC
.,TRBJ1-5,TRBV5-1,few,CASSPGQTSNQPQHF,TGCGCCAGCAGCCCTGGGCAGACGAGCAATCAGCCCCAGCATTTT
.,TRBJ2-2,TRBV7-2,.,CASSLLNTGELFF,TGTGCCAGCAGCTTATTAAACACCGGGGAGCTGTTTTTT
.,TRBJ2-7,TRBV10-3,.,CAARQNFPTESEQYF,TGTGCCGCACGACAGAATTTCCCTACAGAGAGCGAGCAGTACTTC
.,TRBJ2-3,TRBV7-9,.,CASSLDSYVDTQYF,TGTGCCAGCAGCTTAGACAGCTACGTTGATACGCAGTATTTT
TRBD1,TRBJ1-2,TRBV29-1,few,CSVDGTAFYGYTF,TGCAGCGTTGACGGGACAGCATTCTATGGCTACACCTTC
.,TRBJ1-2,TRBV7-9,once,CASSLLRVRYGYTF,TGTGCCAGCAGCTTACTGAGGGTCCGCTATGGCTACACCTTC
TRBD1,TRBJ1-5,TRBV2,.,CASSEDRGDQPQHF,TGTGCCAGCAGTGAGGACAGGGGCGATCAGCCCCAGCATTTT
.,TRBJ2-7,TRBV4-3,few,CASSQASGEQYF,TGCGCCAGCAGCCAAGCTTCAGGGGAGCAGTACTTC
.,TRBJ2-6,TRBV10-3,.,CAITSPNSGANVLTF,TGTGCCATCACCAGTCCCAACTCTGGGGCCAACGTCCTGACTTTC
.,TRBJ1-2,TRBV29-1,.,CSALEAENYGYTF,TGCAGCGCCTTGGAGGCAGAGAACTATGGCTACACCTTC
.,TRBJ2-3,TRBV5-1,.,CASSRQGWGGTDTQYF,TGCGCCAGCTCCCGTCAGGGCTGGGGGGGCACAGATACGCAGTATTTT
.,TRBJ1-4,TRBV10-3,.,CATGSWEKLFF,TGTGCCACCGGGAGTTGGGAAAAACTGTTTTTT
.,TRBJ2-7,TRBV6-5,.,CASSFSLGPEIYEQYF,TGTGCCAGCAGTTTTAGTTTGGGCCCTGAGATCTACGAGCAGTACTTC
.,TRBJ1-1,TRBV30,.,CAHTPFSGGTEAFF,TGTGCCCATACACCCTTCTCGGGGGGCACTGAAGCTTTCTTT
.,TRBJ1-2,TRBV28,.,CASSRRTVTFDYGYTF,TGTGCCAGCAGTCGGCGGACAGTGACCTTTGATTATGGCTACACCTTC
.,TRBJ1-5,TRBV7-9,.,CASSLSFLGDSNQPQHF,TGTGCCAGCAGCTTAAGCTTCTTAGGGGATAGCAATCAGCCCCAGCATTTT
.,TRBJ2-7,TRBV7-9,.,CASSLDSEQYF,TGTGCCAGCAGCTTAGATAGCGAGCAGTACTTC
TRBD1,TRBJ2-4,TRBV6-6,.,CASSPLQGVLNIQYF,TGTGCCAGCAGTCCTCTCCAGGGGGTATTAAACATTCAGTACTTC
.,TRBJ2-1,TRBV9,.,CASSLSSYNEQFF,TGTGCCAGCAGCTTGTCGTCCTACAATGAGCAGTTCTTC
.,TRBJ1-1,TRBV5-5,.,CASSPIRGRSTEAFF,TGTGCCAGCAGCCCCATTAGGGGCCGAAGCACTGAAGCTTTCTTT
.,TRBJ1-2,TRBV29-1,.,CSVEPPRNHYGYTF,TGCAGCGTTGAACCCCCCAGAAACCACTATGGCTACACCTTC
TRBD1,TRBJ2-2,TRBV29-1,.,CSAQRQGTGELFF,TGCAGCGCCCAGAGACAGGGCACCGGGGAGCTGTTTTTT
TRBD2,TRBJ2-7,TRBV7-2,once,CASSHGLAGGEQYF,TGTGCCAGCAGCCACGGACTAGCGGGGGGCGAGCAGTACTTC
.,TRBJ2-1,TRBV18,once,CASSRRESRRDEQFF,TGTGCCAGCTCACGGAGGGAATCTCGGAGGGATGAGCAGTTCTTC
.,TRBJ1-5,TRBV6-6,.,CASSTNPGRYQPQHF,TGTGCCAGCAGTACAAATCCCGGGAGGTATCAGCCCCAGCATTTT
.,TRBJ1-1,TRBV15,.,CATSRGGGLGNTEAFF,TGTGCCACCAGCAGGGGTGGGGGACTCGGGAACACTGAAGCTTTCTTT
TRBD2,TRBJ2-2,TRBV5-6,.,CASSLGLAGVSGTGELFF,TGTGCCAGCAGCTTGGGCCTAGCGGGAGTTTCGGGCACCGGGGAGCTGTTTTTT
.,TRBJ2-1,TRBV6-5,.,CASRRDRYNEQFF,TGTGCCAGCAGGAGGGATAGATACAATGAGCAGTTCTTC
TRBD1,TRBJ1-6,TRBV30,few,CAWRGPRTGETYSPLHF,TGTGCCTGGAGAGGACCCCGGACAGGGGAGACTTATTCACCCCTCCACTTT
.,TRBJ1-1,TRBV27,.,CASGEMNTEAFF,TGTGCCAGTGGGGAGATGAACACTGAAGCTTTCTTT
TRBD1,TRBJ2-7,TRBV5-6,.,CASSPTGREQYF,TGTGCCAGCAGCCCGACAGGGCGCGAGCAGTACTTC
TRBD1,TRBJ2-4,TRBV19,.,CASSQPGDRNIQYF,TGTGCCAGTAGTCAACCCGGGGACAGAAACATTCAGTACTTC
.,TRBJ2-1,TRBV9,.,CASSVGGGGGNEQFF,TGTGCCAGCAGCGTAGGAGGAGGGGGCGGGAATGAGCAGTTCTTC
TRBD2,TRBJ2-1,TRBV29-1,once,CSVEDQGSRGLAGGPSYNEQFF,TGCAGCGTTGAAGATCAAGGTAGCCGGGGACTAGCGGGAGGGCCTTCCTACAATGAGCAGTTCTTC
.,TRBJ2-3,TRBV4-3,.,CASSQESSATGTDTQYF,TGCGCCAGCAGCCAAGAGAGCAGCGCCACCGGCACAGATACGCAGTATTTT
TRBD2,TRBJ2-3,TRBV27,.,CASSSGRRADTQYF,TGTGCCAGTTCTAGCGGGAGGAGGGCAGATACGCAGTATTTT
TRBD2,TRBJ2-1,TRBV6-1,.,CAGAVAGGYNEQFF,TGTGCCGGTGCGGTAGCGGGGGGTTACAATGAGCAGTTCTTC
TRBD2,TRBJ2-2,TRBV15,.,CATMRGLTGELFF,TGTGCCACCATGAGGGGACTAACCGGGGAGCTGTTTTTT
TRBD2,TRBJ2-5,TRBV10-3,.,CAISESWEGETQYF,TGTGCCATCAGTGAGTCTTGGGAGGGAGAGACCCAGTACTTC
TRBD1,TRBJ2-1,TRBV10-3,few,CAISHDRDGSNEQFF,TGTGCCATCAGTCATGACAGGGACGGTTCCAATGAGCAGTTCTTC
TRBD1,TRBJ1-5,TRBV12-5,.,CASGLAKPAGGLNQPQHF,TGTGCTAGTGGTTTGGCAAAGCCGGCAGGGGGACTTAATCAGCCCCAGCATTTT
.,TRBJ2-3,TRBV11-3,.,CASSSGAGEGDTQYF,TGTGCCAGCAGCTCTGGTGCAGGGGAGGGAGATACGCAGTATTTT